These 32 T cell receptor beta chains were all obtained from the same sample, sequenced in a study of blood T cell repertoires in COVID-19. Data came from immunoSEQ multiplex PCR; TCRdb stores just in-frame clones and leaves some out. The repertoire holds approximately 300,000 clones, with around 90% as singletons. The sample taken for sequencing was peripheral blood. These TCRs come from a young man with active or convalescent COVID-19.

The chain links TRBV5-6 to TRBJ2-6; D might be TRBD2 (5 bases). CDR3 length: 17 residues. V shed 0 bases and J shed 1 base, with 11 bases lying between them. Germline loops: CDR1 SGHDT, CDR2 YYEEEE. As DNA, the CDR3 is TGTGCCAGCAGCTTGGGAGGGCGGACTTCTGGGGCCAACGTCCTGACTTTC. Translated, it gives CASSLGGRTSGANVLTF.

The gene calls are TRBV7-6 and TRBJ2-5, with TRBD2 matching 8 bases. V lost 5 bases to trimming and J lost 2 bases; unmatched junction nucleotides: 16. The CDR3 spans 18 residues. The germline CDR1 and CDR2 sequences are SGHVS and FNYEAQ. DNA of the CDR3: TGTGCCAGCAGCCCCTGGGCAGGAGTAGCGGGGCTACAAGAGACCCAGTACTTC. It translates to CASSPWAGVAGLQETQYF.

This clone was seen a handful of times. The chain carries TRBV28 and TRBJ2-1; 10 bases align to TRBD2. Per the germline V gene, CDR1 is MDHEN and CDR2 is SYDVKM. V shed 5 bases and J 8 bases; nucleotides not matched to a gene: 9. This CDR3 is built from 15 residues. This chain's CDR3 is CASSPSSGSFHEQFF. CDR3 sequence (DNA): TGTGCCAGCAGTCCCTCTAGCGGGAGTTTCCATGAGCAGTTCTTC.

The gene calls are TRBV5-6 and TRBJ2-5; D remains ambiguous. There are 14 residues in the CDR3. Germline V gives CDR1 SGHDT, CDR2 YYEEEE. Trimming shortened V by 5 bases and J by 6 bases, and 17 bases separated the two germline ends. CDR3: CASSYEQTPKTQYF. The CDR3 nucleotides read TGTGCCAGCAGTTATGAACAGACCCCCAAGACCCAGTACTTC.

The chain is built from TRBV5-6 and TRBJ2-2; possible D gene TRBD1, 5 bases. Germline CDR1 and CDR2: SGHDT and YYEEEE. The V gene lost 5 bases and the J gene lost 1 base, with 15 bases spanning the gap. The CDR3 sequence is 16 residues long. The CDR3 is CASRRTFIMNTGELFF. In nucleotides, the CDR3 is TGTGCCAGCAGAAGGACATTCATTATGAACACCGGGGAGCTGTTTTTT.

The chain links TRBV12-3 or TRBV12-4 to TRBJ1-1; D remains ambiguous. This CDR3 has 12 amino acids. V was trimmed by 2 bases and J by 5 bases, leaving 6 bases between them. The chain's CDR3 is CASSLMATEAFF. The CDR3 DNA sequence: TGTGCCAGCAGTTTAATGGCAACTGAAGCTTTCTTT.

The genes are TRBV21-1 and TRBJ2-1; whether TRBD2, the table's D call, matches the DNA was not checked. TRBV21-1 is described as a pseudogene. The CDR3 is 19 residues long. CDR3 bases: TGTGCCAGCAGCACGAGGAAGGGGGCCGGGACTAGCGGGGTCTATGAGCAGTTCTTC. Translation: CASSTRKGAGTSGVYEQFF.

This clone was counted between two and nine times. J is TRBJ1-1 and V is TRBV29-1; unclear D gene. Germline-derived CDR1 and CDR2 are SQVTM and ANQGSEA. CDR3 length: 14 residues. Deletions cut 2 bases from V and 5 bases from J, with 15 bases between. The CDR3 spells CSVEKGGSRTEAFF. The CDR3 DNA reads as TGCAGCGTTGAAAAGGGCGGGAGTCGGACTGAAGCTTTCTTT.

CDR3 region: CASSIGTGAEQYF. The CDR3 region has the DNA TGTGCCAGTAGTATAGGCACAGGGGCCGAGCAGTACTTC. The chain uses TRBV19 and TRBJ2-7, with 7 bases that match TRBD1. Trimming cost V 1 base and J 6 bases; bases outside gene matches: 3. CDR3 length equals 13 residues. The germline gives CDR1 LNHDA, CDR2 SQIVND (reference sequence).

The chain has TRBV12-5 and TRBJ2-7; D is ambiguous. The V gene lost 6 bases and the J gene lost 5 bases, with 5 bases spanning the gap. Germline lookup yields CDR1 LGHNT and CDR2 FRNRAP. The CDR3 is 10 residues long. The CDR3 nucleotides are TGTGCTAGTGGAGCAAACGAGCAGTACTTC. It encodes CASGANEQYF.

This chain uses TRBV27 with TRBJ2-7, with 10 nucleotides matching TRBD2. The CDR3 totals 15 residues. The V gene's germline CDR1 is MNHEY and CDR2 SMNVEV (reference sequence). Trimming removed 6 bases from V and 2 bases from J; junction bases left unmatched: 7. CDR3 nucleotides: TGTGCCAGCAGGACCTGGACTAGCGGTACCTACGAGCAGTACTTC. Amino acid sequence: CASRTWTSGTYEQYF.

V gene TRBV27 combines with J gene TRBJ2-7; TRBD2 might be the D (5 bases). This CDR3 has 13 residues. The germline gives CDR1 MNHEY, CDR2 SMNVEV (reference sequence). The germline V and J ends were trimmed by 6 bases and 2 bases, with 11 bases remaining between them. The CDR3 loop is CASRPGSTYEQYF. CDR3 nucleotide sequence: TGTGCCAGCAGACCGGGGAGTACCTACGAGCAGTACTTC.

This chain links TRBV7-8 with TRBJ1-5; D is unresolved. The CDR3 totals 15 residues. V was clipped by 0 bases and J by 3 bases, with 9 bases between them. Germline V lookup: CDR1 SGHVS, CDR2 FQNEAQ. The CDR3 sequence is CASSLAVGDNQPQHF. The CDR3 bases are TGTGCCAGCAGCTTAGCGGTGGGAGACAATCAGCCCCAGCATTTT.

The chain recombines TRBV5-6 with TRBJ1-5; D unresolved. The CDR3 loop spans 13 amino acids. Germline V gene lookup returns CDR1 SGHDT and CDR2 YYEEEE. Trimming took 4 bases from V and 10 from J, leaving 15 bases between them. CDR3 sequence: CASSQSSSLPQHF. As DNA, the CDR3 is TGTGCCAGCAGCCAGTCCTCGTCTTTACCCCAGCATTTT.

This chain uses TRBV9 with TRBJ2-7; TRBD1 is a possible D gene (6 bases). The CDR3 sequence is 13 residues long. V gave up 3 bases and J gave up 6 bases, with 13 bases separating them. Germline loops: CDR1 SGDLS, CDR2 YYNGEE. The CDR3 DNA reads TGTGCCAGCAGCGCACCAGGGGTGGGCGAGCAGTACTTC. Protein product: CASSAPGVGEQYF.

The V gene is TRBV7-9, the J gene TRBJ2-7; 8 nucleotides line up with TRBD1. This CDR3 comprises 17 residues. CDR1 is SEHNR and CDR2 is FQNEAQ in the germline V gene (reference sequence). V gave up 4 bases and J gave up 3 bases; unmatched junction bases: 14. CDR3 loop: CASSWRVERTGIYEQYF. CDR3 bases: TGTGCCAGCAGCTGGCGTGTAGAGCGGACAGGGATCTACGAGCAGTACTTC.

This clone was observed a handful of times. Other DNA variants within this sample encode the same CDR3. J is TRBJ1-1 and V is TRBV19; D not resolved. CDR1 LNHDA and CDR2 SQIVND come from the germline V gene (reference sequence). Trimming stripped 5 bases from V and 1 base from J, with 8 bases between. The CDR3 contains 13 residues. Written as DNA, the CDR3 is TGTGCCAGTAGTGTACAGAAGAACACTGAAGCTTTCTTT. Protein: CASSVQKNTEAFF.

CDR3 loop: CASSQGQGMFF. In DNA, the CDR3 is TGTGCCAGCAGTCAGGGACAGGGAATGTTCTTC. The rearrangement joins TRBV6-6 to TRBJ2-1, with 9 bases that match TRBD1. The junction had 5 bases not matched to a gene; V was cut back by 5 bases and J by 15 bases. This CDR3 is 11 amino acids long. Germline V lookup: CDR1 MNHNY, CDR2 SVGAGI (reference sequence).

The V gene is TRBV5-1, the J gene TRBJ1-1; D might be TRBD1 (6 bases). V was pared by 0 bases and J by 1 base, with 16 bases between. There are 17 residues in the CDR3. Germline assignment: CDR1 SGHRS and CDR2 YFSETQ. The CDR3 loop is CASSLAGTLLKNTEAFF. DNA for the CDR3: TGCGCCAGCAGCTTGGCCGGGACACTCCTGAAGAACACTGAAGCTTTCTTT. Full variable domain (rest looked up from reference TRBV5-1 and TRBJ1-1): KAGVTQTPRYLIKTRGQQVTLSCSPISGHRSVSWYQQTPGQGLQFLFEYFSETQRNKGNFPGRFSGRQFSNSRSEMNVSTLELGDSALYLCASSLAGTLLKNTEAFFGQGTRLTVV.

This chain uses TRBV9 with TRBJ2-7; TRBD1 might be the D (6 bases). The CDR3 is 15 residues long. Per the germline V gene, CDR1 is SGDLS and CDR2 is YYNGEE. V lost 4 bases to trimming and J lost 1 base, with 15 bases between them. The CDR3 DNA reads as TGTGCCAGCAGCCCAGGGGCTGGTTGGTCCTACGAGCAGTACTTC. Protein: CASSPGAGWSYEQYF.

V usage is TRBV25-1 and J usage is TRBJ1-2; a weak D match, TRBD1 (5 bases). Trimming pared 4 bases from V and 2 bases from J, leaving 5 bases between. The CDR3 extends over 12 amino acids. The V gene's germline CDR1 is MGHDK and CDR2 SYGVNS. The chain's CDR3 is CASSAGNYGYTF. The DNA of the CDR3 is TGTGCCAGCAGTGCAGGGAACTATGGCTACACCTTC.

The CDR3 here is CASSRQLSYNSPLHF. The CDR3 region has the DNA TGTGCCAGTAGTAGACAGCTCTCCTATAATTCACCCCTCCACTTT. The chain carries TRBV19 and TRBJ1-6; D is possibly TRBD1 (5 bases). Trimming pared 4 bases from V and 0 bases from J, leaving 7 bases between. The germline V gene has CDR1 LNHDA and CDR2 SQIVND (reference sequence). The CDR3 loop spans 15 amino acids.

CDR3 loop: CASSLDGTPLHF. CDR3 DNA: TGCGCCAGCAGCTTGGACGGTACACCCCTCCACTTT. This chain links TRBV5-1 with TRBJ1-6, with D uncertain. The CDR3 extends over 12 amino acids. Per germline, CDR1 SGHRS and CDR2 YFSETQ. V was shortened by 0 bases and J by 11 bases, with 6 bases between the two germline ends.

The rearrangement uses TRBV2 and TRBJ1-1, with D perhaps matching TRBD1 (5 bases). Germline V gene data show CDR1 as SNHLY and CDR2 as FYNNEI. The CDR3 has 12 amino acids. Trimming took off 5 bases at V and 7 bases at J, with 11 bases between the two ends. CDR3 coding DNA: TGTGCCAGCAGTCAGGGCTTGGTTGAAGCTTTCTTT. As protein: CASSQGLVEAFF.

This clone was counted a single time. The V gene is TRBV6-5, the J gene TRBJ2-3; TRBD1 agrees at 12 bases. CDR3 length equals 16 residues. Trimming removed 1 base from V and 3 bases from J; junction bases left unmatched: 2. The germline V gene has CDR1 MNHEY and CDR2 SVGAGI. The DNA of the CDR3 is TGTGCCAGCAGTTACTTGGGACAGGGGGCTACAGATACGCAGTATTTT. This codes for CASSYLGQGATDTQYF.

The CDR3 bases are TGCGCCAGCAGCCCCGGTATCCGGACAATGAACACTGAAGCTTTCTTT. It codes for CASSPGIRTMNTEAFF. The V and J genes are TRBV4-1 and TRBJ1-1, with a weak D call TRBD1 (5 bases). Germline-derived CDR1 and CDR2 are MGHRA and YSYEKL. CDR3 length: 16 amino acids. Trimming shortened V by 4 bases and J by 0 bases, and 15 bases separated the two germline ends.

The rearrangement links TRBV19 to TRBJ2-7; TRBD2 agrees at 12 bases. V gave up 9 bases and J gave up 2 bases; unmatched junction bases: 2. This CDR3 comprises 13 residues. Germline V gives CDR1 LNHDA, CDR2 SQIVND (reference sequence). DNA of the CDR3: TGTGCCAGACTAGCGGGAGGTACCTACGAGCAGTACTTC. Translating it yields CARLAGGTYEQYF. Full variable domain (rest looked up from reference TRBV19 and TRBJ2-7): DGGITQSPKYLFRKEGQNVTLSCEQNLNHDAMYWYRQDPGQGLRLIYYSQIVNDFQKGDIAEGYSVSREKKESFPLTVTSAQKNPTAFYLCARLAGGTYEQYFGPGTRLTVT.

The chain has TRBV2 and TRBJ2-4, with D perhaps matching TRBD2 (5 bases). This CDR3 has 13 amino acids. The V and J ends lost 4 bases and 8 bases respectively, with 12 bases between them. Germline V lookup: CDR1 SNHLY, CDR2 FYNNEI. CDR3 sequence reads: CASSGEGMDIQYF. In DNA, the CDR3 is TGTGCCAGCAGTGGAGAGGGTATGGACATTCAGTACTTC.

The CDR3 region has the DNA TGTGCCAGCAGCTTAGGGCGGGGAGACAGGGATCTGGAGACCCAGTACTTC. Its protein is CASSLGRGDRDLETQYF. The chain joins TRBV11-2 to TRBJ2-5, with a tentative D call TRBD1 (7 bases). CDR3 size: 17 residues. Trimming cost V 1 base and J 5 bases, with 20 bases left between them. The germline V gene encodes CDR1 SGHAT and CDR2 FQNNGV.

This rearrangement joins TRBV19 to TRBJ1-6; a weak D match, TRBD1 (6 bases). The CDR3 runs 16 residues. From germline, CDR1 is LNHDA and CDR2 SQIVND (reference sequence). Trimming cost V 1 base and J 7 bases, with 14 bases left between them. CDR3 loop: CASSIGRDKWNSPLHF. The CDR3 DNA reads TGTGCCAGTAGTATAGGTCGGGACAAGTGGAATTCACCCCTCCACTTT.

The chain links TRBV5-1 to TRBJ2-5, with D possibly matching TRBD1 (5 bases). Trimming removed 4 bases from V and 2 bases from J, with 6 bases in between. The germline V gene has CDR1 SGHRS and CDR2 YFSETQ. The CDR3 extends over 12 amino acids. CDR3 protein: CASSRQQETQYF. CDR3 nucleotide sequence: TGCGCCAGCAGCCGACAGCAAGAGACCCAGTACTTC.

V and J are TRBV7-2 and TRBJ2-7, with 7 bases lining up with TRBD2. J lost 4 bases, V lost 5 bases, and 8 bases had no gene match. This CDR3 region has 14 residues. CDR1 and CDR2 from the germline V gene are SGHTA and FQGNSA. The CDR3 DNA sequence: TGTGCCAGCAGCCCCCAAGCGGGGATATACGAGCAGTACTTC. Its translation is CASSPQAGIYEQYF.